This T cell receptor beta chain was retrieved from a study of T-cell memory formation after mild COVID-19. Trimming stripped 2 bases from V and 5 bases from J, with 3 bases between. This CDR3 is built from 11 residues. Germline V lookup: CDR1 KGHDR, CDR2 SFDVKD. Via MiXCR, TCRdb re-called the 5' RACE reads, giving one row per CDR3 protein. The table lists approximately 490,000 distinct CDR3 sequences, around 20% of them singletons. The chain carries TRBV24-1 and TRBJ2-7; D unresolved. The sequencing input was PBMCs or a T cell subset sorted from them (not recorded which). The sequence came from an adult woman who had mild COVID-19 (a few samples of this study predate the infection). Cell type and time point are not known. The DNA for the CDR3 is TGTGCCACCAGTGATTCCCACGAGCAGTACTTC. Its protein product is CATSDSHEQYF.